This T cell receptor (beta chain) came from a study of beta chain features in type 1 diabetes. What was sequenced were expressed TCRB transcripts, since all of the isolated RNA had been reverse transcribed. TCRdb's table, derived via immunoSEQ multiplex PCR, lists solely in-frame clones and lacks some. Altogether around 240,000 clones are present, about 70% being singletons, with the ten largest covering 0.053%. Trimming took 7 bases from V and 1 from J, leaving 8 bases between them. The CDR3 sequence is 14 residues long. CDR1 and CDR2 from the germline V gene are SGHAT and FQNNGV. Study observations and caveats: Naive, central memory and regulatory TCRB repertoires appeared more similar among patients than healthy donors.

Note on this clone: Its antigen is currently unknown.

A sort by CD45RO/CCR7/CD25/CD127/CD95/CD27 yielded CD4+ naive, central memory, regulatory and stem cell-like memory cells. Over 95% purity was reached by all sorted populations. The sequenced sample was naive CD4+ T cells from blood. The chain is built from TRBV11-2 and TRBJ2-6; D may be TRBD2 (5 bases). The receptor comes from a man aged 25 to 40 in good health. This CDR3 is CASKRRSGANVLTF. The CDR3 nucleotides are TGTGCCAGCAAGAGGAGGTCTGGGGCCAACGTCCTGACTTTC.